Here is one T cell receptor beta chain with its context. This sample was included in a study of blood T cell repertoires in COVID-19. For the study at large: Sources were T cells, B-cell-depleted T cells, or PBMCs; the material itself was cDNA or gDNA.

Measured with immunoSEQ multiplex PCR; TCRdb has only the in-frame clones, and not every one. The table lists 200,000 to 250,000 clones, approximately 90% of them singletons. Germline V gives CDR1 MGHRA, CDR2 YSYEKL. CDR3 length: 15 amino acids. V lost 0 bases and J lost 3; bases outside the gene matches: 3. This sequence joins TRBV4-1 and TRBJ2-7, with 9 bases that match TRBD1. This clonotype originated in a man in his late teens or twenties with acute COVID-19. The specimen sequenced was PBMCs or T cells enriched from blood (not recorded which). The chain's CDR3 is CASSQEGTGNYEQYF. DNA of the CDR3: TGCGCCAGCAGCCAAGAAGGGACAGGGAACTACGAGCAGTACTTC.